The rows below give T cell receptor beta chains drawn from one sample of a study of cytomegalovirus exposure and HLA in healthy donors. Assay: immunoSEQ multiplex PCR; the TCRdb copy retains only in-frame clones and omits some. The sample has about 160,000 clones; around 65% are singletons. The sample consisted of PBMCs. These TCRs come from a woman in her forties in good health and CMV-seropositive. Each CDR3 is given with its conserved first and last residue. The D gene is left open where the match is weak. Size is stated for part of the rows, as once, few or many counts, or as a class when the clone is expanded.

V	size	D	J	DNA	CDR3
TRBV2	NA	NA	TRBJ2-1	TGTGCCAGCAGTGAAGCGGTGTGGGGCAGGGGCGATGAGCAGTTCTTC	CASSEAVWGRGDEQFF
TRBV27	NA	TRBD2	TRBJ2-3	TGTGCCAGCAGTCCCCTGGGCGGGAGGGGATCAGATACGCAGTATTTT	CASSPLGGRGSDTQYF
TRBV4-3	NA	TRBD2	TRBJ2-1	TGCGCCAGCAGCCAAGATATACTAGCGGGGGGGTCGGCGTTCTTC	CASSQDILAGGSAFF
TRBV7-9	NA	NA	TRBJ1-1	TGTGCCAGCAGCCGTACAGGTGGGGACACTGAAGCTTTCTTT	CASSRTGGDTEAFF
TRBV4-3	NA	NA	TRBJ1-2	TGCGCCAGCAGCCAAGATTTGGGAGAGCGGGGCTACACCTTC	CASSQDLGERGYTF
TRBV28	NA	NA	TRBJ1-1	TGTGCCAGCAGTTTATCGGGGTTGGGGGCGGACACTGAAGCTTTCTTT	CASSLSGLGADTEAFF
TRBV19	few	TRBD1	TRBJ2-5	TGTGCCAGTAGTATAGGAGGGACAGGGGGCTATGAGACCCAGTACTTC	CASSIGGTGGYETQYF
TRBV9	once	TRBD1	TRBJ2-4	TGTGCCAGCAGCGTCGGGGAGACAGGGGCAAACATTCAGTACTTC	CASSVGETGANIQYF
TRBV28	NA	TRBD1	TRBJ1-2	TGTGCCAGCAGCCCCGGACAGGGGGCAGGCTACCCCTTC	CASSPGQGAGYPF
TRBV28	NA	TRBD2	TRBJ2-7	TGTGCCAGCAACCCCGGACTAGCGGGAGTTTACGAGCAGTACTTC	CASNPGLAGVYEQYF
TRBV7-2	NA	NA	TRBJ1-1	TGTGCCAGCAGCTTAACGGGAATCACTGAAGCTTTCTTT	CASSLTGITEAFF
TRBV15	NA	NA	TRBJ1-3	TGTGCCACCAGCAGGGCCAGAGACACTGGAAACACCATATATTTT	CATSRARDTGNTIYF
TRBV9	NA	TRBD2	TRBJ2-7	TGTGCCAGCAGCGTTGGCGGGGGGGCGACCGAGCAGTACTTC	CASSVGGGATEQYF
TRBV18	NA	TRBD2	TRBJ2-1	TGTGCCAGCAGCGGACTAGCGTATCATGAGCAGTTCTTC	CASSGLAYHEQFF